Described below is a single TCR beta chain sequence and its context. These data are taken from a study of STAT5B mutations in CD4+ large granular lymphocyte leukemia. The survey-level immunoSEQ assay was used. This table comes from immunoSEQ multiplex PCR, and its TCRdb copy is limited to in-frame clones, with some not included. This table holds over 25,000 clones, approximately 74% found once. Germline V gene lookup returns CDR1 KGHSY and CDR2 FQNENV. V lost 4 bases and J lost 2, with 11 bases in between. The CDR3 length is 14 residues. The V gene is TRBV16, the J gene TRBJ1-2; no clear D. The source material was CD4+ T cells from blood buffy coats. The TCR originated in a human donor in good health. The CDR3 DNA follows: TGTGCCAGCAGCCCCTCGCCGGGGAACTATGGCTACACCTTC. Protein sequence: CASSPSPGNYGYTF. The complete variable domain, with remaining parts taken from reference TRBV16 and TRBJ1-2, reads GEEVAQTPKHLVRGEGQKAKLYCAPIKGHSYVFWYQQVLKNEFKFLISFQNENVFDETGMPKERFSAKCLPNSPCSLEIQATKLEDSAVYFCASSPSPGNYGYTFGSGTRLTVV.